Listed below are T cell receptor beta chains from one sample, sequenced in a study of blood T cell repertoires in COVID-19. TCRdb's copy holds only in-frame clones and misses some; the assay was immunoSEQ multiplex PCR. Here the sample spans around 9,500 clones, about 81% being singletons. Sequencing used peripheral blood. These receptors came from a man aged 60 to 69 with active COVID-19. CDR3s include the opening cysteine and the closing phenylalanine or tryptophan.

v_call: TRBV3-1/TRBV3-2; j_call: TRBJ1-2; cdr3_aa: CASSRSGIGYTF
v_call: TRBV3-1/TRBV3-2; j_call: TRBJ2-7; cdr3_aa: CASSLSAPTGVDYEQYF
v_call: TRBV28; j_call: TRBJ2-7; cdr3_aa: CASSSTTREGGAYEQYF
v_call: TRBV18; j_call: TRBJ2-5; cdr3_aa: CASSPLGEETQYF
v_call: TRBV7-9; j_call: TRBJ2-7; cdr3_aa: CASSSRSTGEQYF
v_call: TRBV18; j_call: TRBJ2-5; cdr3_aa: CASSPGLGGETQYF
v_call: TRBV20-1; j_call: TRBJ2-3; cdr3_aa: CSASAAGETDTQYF
v_call: TRBV10-3; j_call: TRBJ1-1; cdr3_aa: CAISERDRNTEAFF
v_call: TRBV6-2/TRBV6-3; j_call: TRBJ1-5; cdr3_aa: CASSRLRQGGDQPQHF
v_call: TRBV30; j_call: TRBJ1-1; cdr3_aa: CAWSVTLSDTEAFF
v_call: TRBV4-3; j_call: TRBJ2-7; cdr3_aa: CASSQDYPGPTYEQYF
v_call: TRBV11-3; j_call: TRBJ2-1; cdr3_aa: CASSPSGGASYNEQFF
v_call: TRBV7-9; j_call: TRBJ2-7; cdr3_aa: CASSLPPGDEQYF
v_call: TRBV18; j_call: TRBJ2-5; cdr3_aa: CASSPLVSLETQYF
v_call: TRBV25-1; j_call: TRBJ1-6; cdr3_aa: CASSESKGDNSPLHF
v_call: TRBV13; j_call: TRBJ2-1; cdr3_aa: CASSLVRVLSNEQFF
v_call: TRBV7-9; j_call: TRBJ2-1; cdr3_aa: CATALRTSNRDEQFF
v_call: TRBV28; j_call: TRBJ1-6; cdr3_aa: CASTFDRVLSTLHF
v_call: TRBV7-3; j_call: TRBJ2-5; cdr3_aa: CASSLTGRGETQYF
v_call: TRBV29-1; j_call: TRBJ2-7; cdr3_aa: CSVQGQIYEQYF
v_call: TRBV7-2; j_call: TRBJ1-5; cdr3_aa: CASSLTGSNQPQHF
v_call: TRBV19; j_call: TRBJ1-1; cdr3_aa: CASSIVVSTEAFF
v_call: TRBV19; j_call: TRBJ2-7; cdr3_aa: CASSIEPRYEQYF
v_call: TRBV7-2; j_call: TRBJ1-3; cdr3_aa: CASSLDIGSFGNTIYF
v_call: TRBV2; j_call: TRBJ2-3; cdr3_aa: CASSPGLSTDTQYF
v_call: TRBV7-2; j_call: TRBJ1-2; cdr3_aa: CASSLGFGGLNGYTF
v_call: TRBV18; j_call: TRBJ1-5; cdr3_aa: CASSPDWRSAPQHF
v_call: TRBV13; j_call: TRBJ1-2; cdr3_aa: CASSLGTGGYGYTF
v_call: TRBV27; j_call: TRBJ2-7; cdr3_aa: CASSPASYPSYEQYF
v_call: TRBV11-3; j_call: TRBJ2-3; cdr3_aa: CASSSSTRGRMADTQYF
v_call: TRBV10-3; j_call: TRBJ1-2; cdr3_aa: CAITPDTNYGYTF
v_call: TRBV6-1; j_call: TRBJ1-1; cdr3_aa: CASSEAMRNTEAFF
v_call: TRBV5-1; j_call: TRBJ2-5; cdr3_aa: CASSFGGPGETQYF
v_call: TRBV2; j_call: TRBJ2-7; cdr3_aa: CASSVETSGPGEQYF
v_call: TRBV30; j_call: TRBJ1-2; cdr3_aa: CAWSVTPMRRYGYTF
v_call: TRBV7-2; j_call: TRBJ2-3; cdr3_aa: CASSQGQGGSPQDTQYF
v_call: TRBV27; j_call: TRBJ2-4; cdr3_aa: CASSLAGTLAKNIQYF
v_call: TRBV11-3; j_call: TRBJ2-1; cdr3_aa: CASSLAGGGAFREQFF
v_call: TRBV2; j_call: TRBJ2-2; cdr3_aa: CASSRANTGELFF
v_call: TRBV19; j_call: TRBJ2-1; cdr3_aa: CASSILQVRASGYNEQFF
v_call: TRBV2; j_call: TRBJ1-4; cdr3_aa: CASSDVTASNEKLFF
v_call: TRBV6-2/TRBV6-3; j_call: TRBJ1-1; cdr3_aa: CASSYSAGTGMAFF
v_call: TRBV7-9; j_call: TRBJ2-1; cdr3_aa: CASSPSGRPNNEQFF
v_call: TRBV5-1; j_call: TRBJ2-7; cdr3_aa: CASSLEDSGGGEQYF
v_call: TRBV19; j_call: TRBJ1-4; cdr3_aa: CASSGKMSGEKLFF
v_call: TRBV30; j_call: TRBJ1-1; cdr3_aa: CAWTKDRVGTEAFF
v_call: TRBV5-1; j_call: TRBJ2-2; cdr3_aa: CASSQGSAGTGELFF
v_call: TRBV11-2; j_call: TRBJ1-2; cdr3_aa: CASSRGTGVNYGYTF
v_call: TRBV6-4; j_call: TRBJ2-1; cdr3_aa: CASSRAAGGSYNEQFF
v_call: TRBV9; j_call: TRBJ2-2; cdr3_aa: CASSVEDRYTGELFF
v_call: TRBV9; j_call: TRBJ2-2; cdr3_aa: CASSPTDRAGELFF
v_call: TRBV5-6; j_call: TRBJ2-7; cdr3_aa: CASSLGQSYEQYF
v_call: TRBV9; j_call: TRBJ2-1; cdr3_aa: CASSVDGSYNEQFF